This TCR beta chain was retrieved from a study of control samples from healthy donors and cancer patients. Per the germline V gene, CDR1 is KGHDR and CDR2 is SFDVKD. Trimming cost V 3 bases and J 4 bases, with 17 bases left between them. The CDR3 has 16 residues. Sequenced by immunoSEQ multiplex PCR; TCRdb stores in-frame clones only, minus some. The repertoire includes about 220,000 clones, 85% to 95% of them detected once, and over 1.2% sits in the top ten. This TCR came from a man over 45 in good health. The chain employs TRBV24-1 and TRBJ1-2; TRBD1 is a possible D gene (6 bases). The specimen was blood. CDR3 nucleotide sequence: TGTGCCACCAGTGATCGTTCCCCTAGAGGGGGCTATGGCTACACCTTC. Translation gives CATSDRSPRGGYGYTF.